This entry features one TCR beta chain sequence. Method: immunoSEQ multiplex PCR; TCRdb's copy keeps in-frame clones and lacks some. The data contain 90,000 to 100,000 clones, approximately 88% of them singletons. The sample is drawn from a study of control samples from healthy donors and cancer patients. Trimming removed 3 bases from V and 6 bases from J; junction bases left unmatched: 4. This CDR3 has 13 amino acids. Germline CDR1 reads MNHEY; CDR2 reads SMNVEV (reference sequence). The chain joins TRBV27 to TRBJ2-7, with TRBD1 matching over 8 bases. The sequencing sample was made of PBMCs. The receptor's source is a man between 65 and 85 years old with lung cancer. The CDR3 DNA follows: TGTGCCAGCAGTTTCTCCAGGGGGCTCGAGCAGTACTTC. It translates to CASSFSRGLEQYF.